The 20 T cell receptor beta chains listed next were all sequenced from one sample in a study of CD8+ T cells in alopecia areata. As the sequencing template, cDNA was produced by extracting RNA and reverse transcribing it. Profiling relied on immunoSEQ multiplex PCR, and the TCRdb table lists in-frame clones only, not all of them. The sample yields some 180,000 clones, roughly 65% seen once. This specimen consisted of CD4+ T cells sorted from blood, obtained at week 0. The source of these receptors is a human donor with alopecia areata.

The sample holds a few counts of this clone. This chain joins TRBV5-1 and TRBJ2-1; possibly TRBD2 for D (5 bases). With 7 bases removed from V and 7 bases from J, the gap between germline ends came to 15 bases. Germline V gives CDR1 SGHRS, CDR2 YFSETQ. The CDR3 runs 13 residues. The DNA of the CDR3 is TGCGCCAGCTTCCGGACGGAGCGGAATGAGCAGTTCTTC. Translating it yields CASFRTERNEQFF.

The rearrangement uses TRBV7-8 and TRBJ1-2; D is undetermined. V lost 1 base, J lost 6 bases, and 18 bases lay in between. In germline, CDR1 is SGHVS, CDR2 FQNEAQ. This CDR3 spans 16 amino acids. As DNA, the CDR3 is TGTGCCAGCAGCTTAGTTGGTGACTCGGGTTTGGATGGCTACACCTTC. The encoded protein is CASSLVGDSGLDGYTF.

As DNA, the CDR3 is TGTGCCACCAGCAGAACCCCAGGGGTTGATCAGCCCCAGCATTTT. Translation gives CATSRTPGVDQPQHF. The chain recombines TRBV15 with TRBJ1-5, with D maybe TRBD1 (6 bases). This CDR3 is built from 15 residues. Trimming removed 2 bases at V and 5 bases at J, with 13 bases between. CDR1 and CDR2 from the germline V gene are LNHNV and YYDKDF (reference sequence).

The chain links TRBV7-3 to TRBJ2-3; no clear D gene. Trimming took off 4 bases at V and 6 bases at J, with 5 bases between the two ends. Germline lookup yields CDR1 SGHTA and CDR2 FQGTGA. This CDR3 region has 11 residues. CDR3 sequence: CASSSADTQYF. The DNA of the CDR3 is TGTGCCAGCAGCTCAGCGGATACGCAGTATTTT.

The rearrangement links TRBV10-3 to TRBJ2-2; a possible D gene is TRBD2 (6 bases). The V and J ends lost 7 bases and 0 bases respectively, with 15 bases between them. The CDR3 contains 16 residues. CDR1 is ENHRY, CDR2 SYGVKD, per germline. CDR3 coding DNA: TGTGCCATCAATCCCGGGAGCGTTGCGAACACCGGGGAGCTGTTTTTT. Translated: CAINPGSVANTGELFF.

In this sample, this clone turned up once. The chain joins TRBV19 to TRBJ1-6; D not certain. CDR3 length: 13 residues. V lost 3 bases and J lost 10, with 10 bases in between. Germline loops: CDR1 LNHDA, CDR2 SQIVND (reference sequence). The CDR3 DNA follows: TGTGCCAGTAGTATCGGGCCTCAATCACCCCTCCACTTT. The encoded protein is CASSIGPQSPLHF.

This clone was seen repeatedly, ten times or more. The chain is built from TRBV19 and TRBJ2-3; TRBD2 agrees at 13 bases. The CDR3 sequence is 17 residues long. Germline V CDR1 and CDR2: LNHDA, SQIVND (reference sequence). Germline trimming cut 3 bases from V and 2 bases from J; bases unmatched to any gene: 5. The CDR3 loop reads CASSMLLAGGNTDTQYF. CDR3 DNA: TGTGCCAGTAGTATGCTACTAGCGGGGGGGAACACAGATACGCAGTATTTT.

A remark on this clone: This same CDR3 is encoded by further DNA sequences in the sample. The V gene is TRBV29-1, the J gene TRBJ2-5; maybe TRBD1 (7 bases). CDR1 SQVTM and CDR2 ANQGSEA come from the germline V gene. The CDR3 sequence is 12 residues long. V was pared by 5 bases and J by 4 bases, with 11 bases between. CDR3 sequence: CSVRQGGETQYF. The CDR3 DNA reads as TGCAGCGTTCGCCAGGGGGGAGAGACCCAGTACTTC.

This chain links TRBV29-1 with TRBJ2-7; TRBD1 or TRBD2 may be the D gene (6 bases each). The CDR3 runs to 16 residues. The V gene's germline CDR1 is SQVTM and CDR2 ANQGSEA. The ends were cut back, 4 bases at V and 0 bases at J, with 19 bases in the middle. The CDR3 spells CSVAGGLSGSSYEQYF. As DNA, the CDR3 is TGCAGCGTTGCTGGGGGGCTTAGCGGTAGCTCCTACGAGCAGTACTTC.

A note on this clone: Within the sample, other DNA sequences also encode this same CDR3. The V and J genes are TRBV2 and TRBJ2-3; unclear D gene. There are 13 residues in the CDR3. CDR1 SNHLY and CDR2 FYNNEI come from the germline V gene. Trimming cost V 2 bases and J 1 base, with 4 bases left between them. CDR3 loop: CASSEPGTDTQYF. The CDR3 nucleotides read TGTGCCAGCAGTGAACCCGGCACAGATACGCAGTATTTT.

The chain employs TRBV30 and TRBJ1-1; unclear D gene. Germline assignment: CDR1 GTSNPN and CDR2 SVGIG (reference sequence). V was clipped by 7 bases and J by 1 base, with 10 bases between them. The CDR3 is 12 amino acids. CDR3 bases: TGTGCCTACCTTACACCGAACACTGAAGCTTTCTTT. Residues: CAYLTPNTEAFF.

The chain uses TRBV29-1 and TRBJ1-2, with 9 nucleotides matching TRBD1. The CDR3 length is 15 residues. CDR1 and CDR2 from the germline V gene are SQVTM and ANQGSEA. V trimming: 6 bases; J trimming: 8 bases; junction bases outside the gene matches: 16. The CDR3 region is CSVPAPGQGSGGYTF. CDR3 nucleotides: TGCAGCGTCCCAGCACCTGGACAGGGGAGTGGCGGCTACACCTTC. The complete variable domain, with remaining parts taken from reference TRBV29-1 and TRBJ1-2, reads SAVISQKPSRDICQRGTSLTIQCQVDSQVTMMFWYRQQPGQSLTLIATANQGSEATYESGFVIDKFPISRPNLTFSTLTVSNMSPEDSSIYLCSVPAPGQGSGGYTFGSGTRLTVV.

The CDR3 DNA sequence: TGTGCCAGCAGCTTAATTGAAGTAAGGGATACGCAGTATTTT. This codes for CASSLIEVRDTQYF. This chain uses TRBV11-2 with TRBJ2-3; D remains unclear. The CDR3 is 14 residues long. Germline V lookup: CDR1 SGHAT, CDR2 FQNNGV. The germline V and J ends were trimmed by 2 bases and 6 bases, with 12 bases remaining between them.

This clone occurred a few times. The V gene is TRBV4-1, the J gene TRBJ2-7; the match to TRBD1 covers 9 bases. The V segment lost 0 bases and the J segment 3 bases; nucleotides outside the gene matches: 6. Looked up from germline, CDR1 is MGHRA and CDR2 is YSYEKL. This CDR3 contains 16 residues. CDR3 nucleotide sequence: TGCGCCAGCAGCCAAGAAGGCGGACAGGGGCTCTACGAGCAGTACTTC. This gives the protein CASSQEGGQGLYEQYF.

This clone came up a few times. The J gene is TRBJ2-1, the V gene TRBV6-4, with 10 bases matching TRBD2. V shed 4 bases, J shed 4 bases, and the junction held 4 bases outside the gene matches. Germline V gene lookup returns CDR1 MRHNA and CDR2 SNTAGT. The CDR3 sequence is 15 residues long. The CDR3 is CASSALAGAYNEQFF. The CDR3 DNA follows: TGTGCCAGCAGTGCCCTAGCGGGGGCGTACAATGAGCAGTTCTTC.

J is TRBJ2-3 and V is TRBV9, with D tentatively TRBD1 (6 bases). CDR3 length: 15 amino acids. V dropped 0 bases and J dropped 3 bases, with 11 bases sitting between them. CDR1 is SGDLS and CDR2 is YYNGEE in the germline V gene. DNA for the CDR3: TGTGCCAGCAGCGTAGATGGGCAGGGGACAGATACGCAGTATTTT. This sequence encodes CASSVDGQGTDTQYF.

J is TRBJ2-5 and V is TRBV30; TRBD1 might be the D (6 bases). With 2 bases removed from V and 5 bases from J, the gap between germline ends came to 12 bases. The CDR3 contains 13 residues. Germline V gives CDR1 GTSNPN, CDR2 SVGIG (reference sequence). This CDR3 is CAWSPTGYETQYF. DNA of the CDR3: TGTGCCTGGAGTCCAACAGGGTACGAGACCCAGTACTTC.

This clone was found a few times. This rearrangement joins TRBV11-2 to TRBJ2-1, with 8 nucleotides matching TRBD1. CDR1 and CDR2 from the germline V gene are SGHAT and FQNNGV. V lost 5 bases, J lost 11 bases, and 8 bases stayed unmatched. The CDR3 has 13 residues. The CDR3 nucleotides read TGTGCCAGCAGCATTACGGGACAGGTTAAGCAGTTCTTC. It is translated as CASSITGQVKQFF.

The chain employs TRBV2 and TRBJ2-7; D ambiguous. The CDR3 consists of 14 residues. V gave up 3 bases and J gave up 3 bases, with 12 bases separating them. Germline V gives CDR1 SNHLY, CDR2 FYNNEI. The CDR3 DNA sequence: TGTGCCAGCAGTGAGAGGCCTCAAAGCTACGAGCAGTACTTC. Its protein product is CASSERPQSYEQYF.

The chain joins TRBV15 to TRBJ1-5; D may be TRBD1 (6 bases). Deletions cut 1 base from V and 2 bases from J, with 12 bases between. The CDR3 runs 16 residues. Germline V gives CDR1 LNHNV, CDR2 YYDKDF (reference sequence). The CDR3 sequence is CATSRGGGAGNQPQHF. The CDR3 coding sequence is TGTGCCACCAGCAGAGGGGGGGGCGCGGGCAATCAGCCCCAGCATTTT.